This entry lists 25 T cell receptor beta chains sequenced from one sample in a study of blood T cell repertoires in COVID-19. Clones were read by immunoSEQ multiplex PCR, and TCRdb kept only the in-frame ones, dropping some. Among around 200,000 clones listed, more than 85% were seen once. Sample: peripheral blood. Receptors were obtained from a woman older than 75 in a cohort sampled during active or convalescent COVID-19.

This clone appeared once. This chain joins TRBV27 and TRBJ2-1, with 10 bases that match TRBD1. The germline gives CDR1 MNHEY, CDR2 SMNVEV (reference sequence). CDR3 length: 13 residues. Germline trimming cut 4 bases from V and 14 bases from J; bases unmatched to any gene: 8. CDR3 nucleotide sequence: TGTGCCAGCAGTTCACGGACAGGGGGAGGAAAGTTCTTC. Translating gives CASSSRTGGGKFF.

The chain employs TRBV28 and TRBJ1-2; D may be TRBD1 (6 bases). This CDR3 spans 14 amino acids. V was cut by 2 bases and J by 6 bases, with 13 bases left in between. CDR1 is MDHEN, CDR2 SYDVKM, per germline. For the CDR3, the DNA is TGTGCCAGCAGTTTAGGGAGGGGGAGGGATGGCTACACCTTC. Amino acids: CASSLGRGRDGYTF.

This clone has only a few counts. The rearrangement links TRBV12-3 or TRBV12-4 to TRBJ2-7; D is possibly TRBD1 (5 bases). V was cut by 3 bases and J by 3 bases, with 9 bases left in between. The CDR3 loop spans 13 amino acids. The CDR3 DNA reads TGTGCCAGCAGTTTGGACATCCTCTACGAGCAGTACTTC. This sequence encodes CASSLDILYEQYF.

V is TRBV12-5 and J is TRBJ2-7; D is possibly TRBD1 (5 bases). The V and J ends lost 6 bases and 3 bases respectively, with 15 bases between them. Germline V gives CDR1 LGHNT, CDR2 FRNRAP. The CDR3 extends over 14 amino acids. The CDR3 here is CASGPQTEDYEQYV. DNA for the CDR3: TGTGCTAGTGGCCCCCAGACAGAAGACTACGAGCAGTACGTC.

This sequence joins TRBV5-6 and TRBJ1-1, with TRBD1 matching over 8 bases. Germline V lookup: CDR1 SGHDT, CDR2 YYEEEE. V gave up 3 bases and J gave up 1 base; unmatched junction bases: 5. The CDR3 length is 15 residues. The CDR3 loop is CASSWGQDRNTEAFF. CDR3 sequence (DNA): TGTGCCAGCAGCTGGGGACAGGACCGGAACACTGAAGCTTTCTTT.

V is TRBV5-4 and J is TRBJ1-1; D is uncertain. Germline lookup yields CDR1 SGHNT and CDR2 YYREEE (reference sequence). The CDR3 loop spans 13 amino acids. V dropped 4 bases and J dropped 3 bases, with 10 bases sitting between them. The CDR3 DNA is TGTGCCAGCAGCCGGAGCGATCACACTGAAGCTTTCTTT. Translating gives CASSRSDHTEAFF.

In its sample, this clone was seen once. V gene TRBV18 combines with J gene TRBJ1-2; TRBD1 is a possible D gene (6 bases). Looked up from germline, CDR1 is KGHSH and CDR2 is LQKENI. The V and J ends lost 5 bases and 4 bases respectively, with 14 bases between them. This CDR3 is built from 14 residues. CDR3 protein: CASSGPGEAYGYTF. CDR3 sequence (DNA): TGTGCCAGCTCAGGACCAGGGGAAGCCTATGGCTACACCTTC. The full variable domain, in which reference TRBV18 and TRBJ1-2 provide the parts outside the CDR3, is NAGVMQNPRHLVRRRGQEARLRCSPMKGHSHVYWYRQLPEEGLKFMVYLQKENIIDESGMPKERFSAEFPKEGPSILRIQQVVRGDSAAYFCASSGPGEAYGYTFGSGTRLTVV.

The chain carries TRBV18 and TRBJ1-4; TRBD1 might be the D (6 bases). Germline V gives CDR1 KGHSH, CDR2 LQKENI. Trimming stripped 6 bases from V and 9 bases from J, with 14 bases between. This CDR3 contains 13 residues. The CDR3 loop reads CASSQDSPKKLFF. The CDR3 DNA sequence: TGTGCCAGCTCTCAGGACAGCCCCAAAAAACTGTTTTTT.

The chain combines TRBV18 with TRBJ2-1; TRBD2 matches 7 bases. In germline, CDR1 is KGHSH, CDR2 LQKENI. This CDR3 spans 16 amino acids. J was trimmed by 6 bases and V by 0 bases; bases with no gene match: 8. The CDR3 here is CASSPPGREYVNEQFF. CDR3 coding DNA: TGTGCCAGCTCACCACCCGGGCGGGAGTATGTCAATGAGCAGTTCTTC.

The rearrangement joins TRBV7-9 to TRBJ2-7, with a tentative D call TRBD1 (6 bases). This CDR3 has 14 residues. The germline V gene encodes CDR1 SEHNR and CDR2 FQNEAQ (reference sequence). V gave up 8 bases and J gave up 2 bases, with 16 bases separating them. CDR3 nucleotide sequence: TGTGCCAGCTCTCTGGGGGCAGGGGCCTACGAGCAGTACGTC. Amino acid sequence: CASSLGAGAYEQYV.

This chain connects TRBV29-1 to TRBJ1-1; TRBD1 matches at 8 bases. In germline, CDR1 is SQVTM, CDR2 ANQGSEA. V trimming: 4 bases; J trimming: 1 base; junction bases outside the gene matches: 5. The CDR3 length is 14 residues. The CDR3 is CSVAGTGPNTEAFF. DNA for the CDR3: TGCAGCGTTGCCGGGACAGGCCCGAACACTGAAGCTTTCTTT.

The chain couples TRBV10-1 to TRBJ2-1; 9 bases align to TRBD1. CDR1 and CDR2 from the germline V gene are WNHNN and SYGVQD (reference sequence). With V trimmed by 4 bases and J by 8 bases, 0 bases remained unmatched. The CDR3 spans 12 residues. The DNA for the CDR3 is TGCGCCAGCAGTGGACAGGGGGATGAGCAGTTCTTC. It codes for CASSGQGDEQFF.

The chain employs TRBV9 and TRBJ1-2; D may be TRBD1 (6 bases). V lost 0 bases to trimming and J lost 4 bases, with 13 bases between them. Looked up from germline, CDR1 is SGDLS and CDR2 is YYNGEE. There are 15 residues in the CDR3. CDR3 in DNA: TGTGCCAGCAGCGTAGAGGGACATGCATCCTATGGCTACACCTTC. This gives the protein CASSVEGHASYGYTF.

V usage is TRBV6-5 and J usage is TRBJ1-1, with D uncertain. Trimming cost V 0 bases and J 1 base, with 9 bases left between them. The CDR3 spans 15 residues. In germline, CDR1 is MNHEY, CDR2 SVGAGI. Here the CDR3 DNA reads TGTGCCAGCAGTTACTCGATCCGGGGGAACACTGAAGCTTTCTTT. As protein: CASSYSIRGNTEAFF.

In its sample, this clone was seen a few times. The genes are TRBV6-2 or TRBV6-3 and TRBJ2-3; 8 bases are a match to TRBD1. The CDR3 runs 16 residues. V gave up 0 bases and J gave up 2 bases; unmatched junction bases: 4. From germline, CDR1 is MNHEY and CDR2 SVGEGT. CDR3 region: CASSYSDRGPTDTQYF. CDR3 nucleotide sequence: TGTGCCAGCAGTTACTCAGACAGGGGTCCCACAGATACGCAGTATTTT.

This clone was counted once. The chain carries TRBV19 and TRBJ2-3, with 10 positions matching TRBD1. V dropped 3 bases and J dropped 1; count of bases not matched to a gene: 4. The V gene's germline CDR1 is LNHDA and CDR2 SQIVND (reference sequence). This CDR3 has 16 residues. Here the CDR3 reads CASSMSGTGGTDTQYF. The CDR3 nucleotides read TGTGCCAGTAGTATGTCAGGGACAGGGGGCACAGATACGCAGTATTTT.

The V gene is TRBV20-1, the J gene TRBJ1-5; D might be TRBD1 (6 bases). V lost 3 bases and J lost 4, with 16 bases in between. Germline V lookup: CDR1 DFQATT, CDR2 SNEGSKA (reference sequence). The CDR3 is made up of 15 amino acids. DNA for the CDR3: TGCAGTGCTAGTGGGGGCAGGGTGGAGAATCAGCCCCAGCATTTT. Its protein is CSASGGRVENQPQHF.

DNA of the CDR3: TGTGCCAGCAGCCAACCTCGGACAGGGGGTTTTAATTCACCCCTCCACTTT. It is translated as CASSQPRTGGFNSPLHF. The chain couples TRBV3-1 (or the pseudogene TRBV3-2) to TRBJ1-6; 10 bases fit TRBD1. The CDR3 covers 17 residues. With V trimmed by 2 bases and J by 6 bases, 7 bases remained unmatched. CDR1 and CDR2 from the germline V gene are LGHDT and YNNKEL (reference sequence).

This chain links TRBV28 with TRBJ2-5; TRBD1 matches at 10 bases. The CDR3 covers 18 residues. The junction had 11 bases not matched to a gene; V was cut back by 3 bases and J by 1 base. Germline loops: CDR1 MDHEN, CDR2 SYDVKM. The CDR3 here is CASSFPGWTGGRQETQYF. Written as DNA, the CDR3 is TGTGCCAGCAGTTTCCCCGGCTGGACAGGGGGTCGCCAAGAGACCCAGTACTTC.

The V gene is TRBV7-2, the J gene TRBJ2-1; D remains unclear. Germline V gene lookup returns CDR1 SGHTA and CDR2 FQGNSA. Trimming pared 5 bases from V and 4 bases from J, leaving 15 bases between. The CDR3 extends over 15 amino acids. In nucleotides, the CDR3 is TGTGCCAGCAGCCTATTGAGGTCTATATACAATGAGCAGTTCTTC. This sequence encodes CASSLLRSIYNEQFF.

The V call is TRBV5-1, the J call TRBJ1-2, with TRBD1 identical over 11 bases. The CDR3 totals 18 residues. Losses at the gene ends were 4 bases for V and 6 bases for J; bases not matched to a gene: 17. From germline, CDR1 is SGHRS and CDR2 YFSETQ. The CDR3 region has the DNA TGCGCCAGCAGCCCACTGTCATCTGGGACAGGGGGAAACGATGGCTACACCTTC. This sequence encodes CASSPLSSGTGGNDGYTF.

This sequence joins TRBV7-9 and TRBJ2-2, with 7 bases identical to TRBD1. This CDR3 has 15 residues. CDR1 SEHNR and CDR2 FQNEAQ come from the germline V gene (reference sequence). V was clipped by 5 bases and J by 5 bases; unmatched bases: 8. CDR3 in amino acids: CASSHGDRGTGELFF. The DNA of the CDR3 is TGTGCCAGCAGCCACGGGGACAGAGGGACCGGGGAGCTGTTTTTT.

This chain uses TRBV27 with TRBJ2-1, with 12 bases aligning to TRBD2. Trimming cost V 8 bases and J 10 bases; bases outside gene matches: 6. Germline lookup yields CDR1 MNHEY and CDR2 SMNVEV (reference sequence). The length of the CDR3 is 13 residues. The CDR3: CASRTSGGREQFF. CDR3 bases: TGTGCCAGCCGAACTAGCGGGGGGAGGGAGCAGTTCTTC.

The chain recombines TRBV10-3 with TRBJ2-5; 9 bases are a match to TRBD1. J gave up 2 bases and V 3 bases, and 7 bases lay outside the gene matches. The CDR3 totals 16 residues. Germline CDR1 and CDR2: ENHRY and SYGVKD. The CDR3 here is CAISEEIGTGQETQYF. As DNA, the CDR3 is TGTGCCATCAGTGAAGAAATCGGGACAGGGCAAGAGACCCAGTACTTC.

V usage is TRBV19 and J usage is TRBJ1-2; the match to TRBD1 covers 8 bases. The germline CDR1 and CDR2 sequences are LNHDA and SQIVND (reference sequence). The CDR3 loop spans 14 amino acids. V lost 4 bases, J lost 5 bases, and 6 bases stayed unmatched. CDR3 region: CASSTTGEGYGYTF. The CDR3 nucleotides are TGTGCCAGTAGTACGACAGGGGAGGGATATGGCTACACCTTC.